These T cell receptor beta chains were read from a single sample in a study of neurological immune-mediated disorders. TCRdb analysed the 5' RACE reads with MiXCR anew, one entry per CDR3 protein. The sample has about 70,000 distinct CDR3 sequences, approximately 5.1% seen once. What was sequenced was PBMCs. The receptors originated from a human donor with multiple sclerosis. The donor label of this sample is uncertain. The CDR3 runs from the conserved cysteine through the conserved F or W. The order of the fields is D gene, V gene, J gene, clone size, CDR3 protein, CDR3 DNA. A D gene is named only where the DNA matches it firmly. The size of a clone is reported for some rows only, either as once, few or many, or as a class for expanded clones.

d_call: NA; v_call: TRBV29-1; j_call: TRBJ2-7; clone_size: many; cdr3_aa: CSGRTAYEQYF; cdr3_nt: TGCAGCGGTCGGACAGCCTACGAGCAGTACTTC
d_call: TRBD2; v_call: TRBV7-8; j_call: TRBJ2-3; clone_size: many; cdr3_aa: CASSLGASGDTQYF; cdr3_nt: TGTGCCAGCAGCTTAGGGGCTAGCGGGGATACGCAGTATTTT
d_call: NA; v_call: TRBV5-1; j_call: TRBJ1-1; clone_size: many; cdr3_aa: CASSPQGPEAFF; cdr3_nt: TGCGCCAGCAGCCCTCAGGGCCCTGAAGCTTTCTTT
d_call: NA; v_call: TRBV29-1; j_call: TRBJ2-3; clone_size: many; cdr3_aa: CSARKGAGGDTQYF; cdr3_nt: TGCAGCGCTAGAAAGGGGGCCGGGGGTGATACGCAGTATTTT
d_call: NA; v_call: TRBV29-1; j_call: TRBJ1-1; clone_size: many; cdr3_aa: CSVGALGLNTEAFF; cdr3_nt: TGCAGCGTCGGAGCCCTGGGGCTCAACACTGAAGCTTTCTTT
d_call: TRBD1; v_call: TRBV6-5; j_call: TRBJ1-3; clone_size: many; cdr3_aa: CASSRPSTGTGNTIYF; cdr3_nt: TGTGCCAGCAGTCGACCCTCGACAGGGACGGGAAACACCATATATTTT
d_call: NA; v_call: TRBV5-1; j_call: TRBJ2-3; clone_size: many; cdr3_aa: CASSLAMVNTDTQYF; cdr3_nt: TGCGCCAGCAGCTTGGCCATGGTGAACACAGATACGCAGTATTTT
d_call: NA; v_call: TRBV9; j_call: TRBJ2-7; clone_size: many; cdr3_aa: CASSGAYEQYF; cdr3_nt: TGTGCCAGCAGCGGCGCCTACGAGCAGTACTTC
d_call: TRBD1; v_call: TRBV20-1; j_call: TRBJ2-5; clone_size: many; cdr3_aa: CSATYMGQGGGETQYF; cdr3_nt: TGCAGTGCTACGTACATGGGACAGGGGGGAGGGGAGACCCAGTACTTC
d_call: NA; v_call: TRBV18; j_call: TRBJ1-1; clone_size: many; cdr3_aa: CASQESMNTEAFF; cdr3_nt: TGTGCCTCGCAGGAAAGCATGAACACTGAAGCTTTCTTT
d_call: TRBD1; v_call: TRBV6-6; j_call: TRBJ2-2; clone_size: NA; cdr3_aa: CASGQGGTGELFF; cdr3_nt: TGTGCCAGTGGACAGGGCGGCACCGGGGAGCTGTTTTTT
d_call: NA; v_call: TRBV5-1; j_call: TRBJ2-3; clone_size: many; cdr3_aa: CASSLGGSLNTQYF; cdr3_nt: TGCGCCAGCAGCTTGGGGGGTAGCCTCAATACGCAGTATTTT
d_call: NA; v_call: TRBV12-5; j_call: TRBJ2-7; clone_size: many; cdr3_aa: CASAHRANEQYF; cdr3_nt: TGTGCTAGTGCTCACAGGGCCAACGAGCAGTACTTC
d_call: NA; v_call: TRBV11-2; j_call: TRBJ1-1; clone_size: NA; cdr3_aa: CASSPGQNTEAFF; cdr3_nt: TGTGCCAGCAGCCCGGGACAAAACACTGAAGCTTTCTTT
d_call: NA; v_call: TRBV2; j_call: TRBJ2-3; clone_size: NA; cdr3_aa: CASSEGTSRTTDTQYF; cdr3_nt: TGTGCCAGCAGTGAGGGAACTAGCCGTACCACAGATACGCAGTATTTT
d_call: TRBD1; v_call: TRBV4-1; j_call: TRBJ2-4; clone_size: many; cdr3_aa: CASSEGTGGRLLAKNIQYF; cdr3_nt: TGCGCCAGCAGCGAGGGGACAGGAGGGAGGCTATTAGCCAAAAACATTCAGTACTTC
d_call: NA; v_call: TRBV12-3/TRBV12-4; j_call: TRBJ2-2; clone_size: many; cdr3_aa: CASSLGAGELFF; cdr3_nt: TGTGCCAGCAGTTTGGGGGCCGGGGAGCTGTTTTTT
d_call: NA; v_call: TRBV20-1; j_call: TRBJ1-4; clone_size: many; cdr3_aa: CSATTRRTNEKLFF; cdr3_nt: TGCAGTGCGACAACCAGGCGAACTAATGAAAAACTGTTTTTT
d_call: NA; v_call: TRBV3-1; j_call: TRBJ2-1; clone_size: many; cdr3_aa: CASSQDREYGLYNEQFF; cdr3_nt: TGTGCCAGCAGCCAAGATCGAGAGTACGGGCTCTACAATGAGCAGTTCTTC
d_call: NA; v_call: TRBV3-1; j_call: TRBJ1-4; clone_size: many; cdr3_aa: CASSLGTGEKLFF; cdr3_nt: TGTGCCAGCAGCCTTGGGACGGGTGAAAAACTGTTTTTT
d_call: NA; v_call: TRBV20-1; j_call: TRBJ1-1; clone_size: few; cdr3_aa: CSAQTAGGDTEAFF; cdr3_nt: TGCAGTGCCCAGACGGCGGGTGGAGACACTGAAGCTTTCTTT
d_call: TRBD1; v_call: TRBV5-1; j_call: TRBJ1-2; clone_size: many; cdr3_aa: CASSQNRGRDYGYTF; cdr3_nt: TGCGCCAGCAGCCAGAACAGGGGGCGCGACTATGGCTACACCTTC
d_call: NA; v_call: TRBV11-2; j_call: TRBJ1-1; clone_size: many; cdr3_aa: CASSLVMGLVTEAFF; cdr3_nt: TGTGCCAGCAGCTTAGTTATGGGGCTGGTCACTGAAGCTTTCTTT
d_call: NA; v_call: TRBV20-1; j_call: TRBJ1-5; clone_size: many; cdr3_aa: CSARTGVGPQHF; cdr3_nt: TGCAGTGCTAGAACGGGGGTGGGGCCCCAGCATTTT
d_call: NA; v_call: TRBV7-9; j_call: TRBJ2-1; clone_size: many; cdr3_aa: CASTPPGDNEQFF; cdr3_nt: TGTGCCAGCACCCCGCCGGGGGACAATGAGCAGTTCTTC
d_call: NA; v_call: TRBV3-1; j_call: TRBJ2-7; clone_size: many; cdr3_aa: CASSQDWGSEQYF; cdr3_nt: TGTGCCAGCAGCCAAGATTGGGGATCCGAGCAGTACTTC
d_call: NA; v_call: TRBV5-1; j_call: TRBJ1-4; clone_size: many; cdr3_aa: CASSLERANEKLFF; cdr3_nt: TGCGCCAGCAGCTTGGAGAGGGCTAATGAAAAACTGTTTTTT
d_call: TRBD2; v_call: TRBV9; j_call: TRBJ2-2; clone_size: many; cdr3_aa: CASSVEPGGGTGELFF; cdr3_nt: TGTGCCAGCAGCGTAGAACCCGGGGGAGGGACCGGGGAGCTGTTTTTT
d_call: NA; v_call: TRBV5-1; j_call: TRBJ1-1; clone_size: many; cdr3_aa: CASSLVGYGIEAFF; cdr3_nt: TGCGCCAGCAGCTTGGTAGGGTACGGTATCGAAGCTTTCTTT
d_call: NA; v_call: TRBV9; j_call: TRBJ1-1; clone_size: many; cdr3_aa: CASSVDPGEGTEAFF; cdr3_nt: TGTGCCAGCAGCGTAGATCCGGGCGAAGGCACTGAAGCTTTCTTT
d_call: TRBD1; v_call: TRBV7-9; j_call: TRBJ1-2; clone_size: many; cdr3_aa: CASSSDRVLNYGYTF; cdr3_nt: TGTGCCAGCAGCTCCGACAGGGTTTTAAACTATGGCTACACCTTC
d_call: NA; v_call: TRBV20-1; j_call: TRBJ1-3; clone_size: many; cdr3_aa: CSAKPTGISGNTIYF; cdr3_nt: TGCAGTGCTAAACCGACCGGGATCTCTGGAAACACCATATATTTT
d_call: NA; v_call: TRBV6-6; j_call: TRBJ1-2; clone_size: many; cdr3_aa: CASSYYPLGDGYTF; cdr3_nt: TGTGCCAGCAGTTATTACCCGCTGGGGGATGGCTACACCTTC
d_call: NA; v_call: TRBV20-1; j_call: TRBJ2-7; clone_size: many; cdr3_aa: CSAYRDGSYEQYF; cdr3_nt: TGCAGTGCTTACAGGGACGGCTCCTACGAGCAGTACTTC
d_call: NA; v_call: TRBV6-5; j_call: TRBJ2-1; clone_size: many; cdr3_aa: CASSYWGATGHNEQFF; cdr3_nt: TGTGCCAGCAGTTATTGGGGGGCAACGGGCCACAATGAGCAGTTCTTC
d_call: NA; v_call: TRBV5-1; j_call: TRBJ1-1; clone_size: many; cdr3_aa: CASSPDPNTEAFF; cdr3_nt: TGCGCCAGCAGCCCGGACCCGAACACTGAAGCTTTCTTT
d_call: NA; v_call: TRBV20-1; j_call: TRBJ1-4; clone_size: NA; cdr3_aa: CSARVGGPNEKLFF; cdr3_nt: TGCAGTGCTAGAGTGGGGGGACCTAATGAAAAACTGTTTTTT
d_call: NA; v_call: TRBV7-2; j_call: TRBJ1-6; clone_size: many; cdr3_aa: CASRGSYNSPLHF; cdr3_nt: TGTGCCAGCAGGGGTTCCTATAATTCACCCCTCCACTTT
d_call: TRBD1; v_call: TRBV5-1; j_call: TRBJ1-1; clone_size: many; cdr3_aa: CASSLGPGTAEAFF; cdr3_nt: TGCGCCAGCAGCTTGGGACCCGGGACAGCGGAAGCTTTCTTT
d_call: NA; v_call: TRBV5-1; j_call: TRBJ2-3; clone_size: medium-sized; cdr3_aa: CASSLEQDTQYF; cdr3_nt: TGCGCCAGCAGCTTGGAGCAGGATACGCAGTATTTT
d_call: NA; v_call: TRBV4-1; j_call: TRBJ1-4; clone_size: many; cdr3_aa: CASSQDHLTNEKLFF; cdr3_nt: TGCGCCAGCAGCCAAGATCACCTAACTAATGAAAAACTGTTTTTT
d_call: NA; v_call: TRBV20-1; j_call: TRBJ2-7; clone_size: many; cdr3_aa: CSATLGYEQYF; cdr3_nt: TGCAGTGCTACACTAGGCTACGAGCAGTACTTC
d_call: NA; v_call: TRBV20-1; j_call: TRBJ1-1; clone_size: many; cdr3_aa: CSARNRENTEAFF; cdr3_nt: TGCAGTGCTAGGAACAGGGAAAACACTGAAGCTTTCTTT
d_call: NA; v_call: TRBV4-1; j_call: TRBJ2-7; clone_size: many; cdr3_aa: CASSQDFNIFYEQYF; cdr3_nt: TGCGCCAGCAGCCAAGATTTCAACATCTTCTACGAGCAGTACTTC
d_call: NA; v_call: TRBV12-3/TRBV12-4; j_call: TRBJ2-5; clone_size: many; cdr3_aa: CASSLALQETQYF; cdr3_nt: TGTGCCAGCAGTTTAGCGCTCCAAGAGACCCAGTACTTC
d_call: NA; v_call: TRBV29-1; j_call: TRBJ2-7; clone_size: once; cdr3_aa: CSVDSDSSYEQYF; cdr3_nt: TGCAGCGTTGACTCGGACAGCTCCTACGAGCAGTACTTC
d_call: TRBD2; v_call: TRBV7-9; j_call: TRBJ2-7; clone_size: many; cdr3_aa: CASSPQRGQKGEQYF; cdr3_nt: TGTGCCAGCAGCCCCCAGCGGGGGCAAAAGGGCGAGCAGTACTTC
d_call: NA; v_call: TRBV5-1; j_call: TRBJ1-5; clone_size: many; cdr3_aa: CASSPLAGRREPQHF; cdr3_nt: TGCGCCAGCAGCCCACTGGCGGGGCGAAGGGAGCCCCAGCATTTT
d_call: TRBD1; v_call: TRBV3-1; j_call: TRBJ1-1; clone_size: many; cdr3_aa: CASGDRAGNTEAFF; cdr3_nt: TGTGCCAGCGGGGACAGGGCTGGGAACACTGAAGCTTTCTTT
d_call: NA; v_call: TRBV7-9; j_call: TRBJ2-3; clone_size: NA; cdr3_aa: CASRAGATDTQYF; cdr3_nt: TGTGCCAGCAGGGCAGGGGCTACAGATACGCAGTATTTT
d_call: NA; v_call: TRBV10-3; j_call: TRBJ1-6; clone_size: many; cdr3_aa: CAISEQDNSPLHF; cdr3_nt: TGTGCCATCAGTGAACAGGATAATTCACCCCTCCACTTT
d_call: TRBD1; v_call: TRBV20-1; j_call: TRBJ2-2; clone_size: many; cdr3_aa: CSARKTPGQGPGELFF; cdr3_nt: TGCAGTGCTAGGAAAACCCCGGGACAGGGCCCCGGGGAGCTGTTTTTT
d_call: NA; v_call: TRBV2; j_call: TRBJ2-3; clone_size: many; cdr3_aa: CASSEGFGTDTQYF; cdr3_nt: TGTGCCAGCAGTGAAGGCTTCGGCACAGATACGCAGTATTTT